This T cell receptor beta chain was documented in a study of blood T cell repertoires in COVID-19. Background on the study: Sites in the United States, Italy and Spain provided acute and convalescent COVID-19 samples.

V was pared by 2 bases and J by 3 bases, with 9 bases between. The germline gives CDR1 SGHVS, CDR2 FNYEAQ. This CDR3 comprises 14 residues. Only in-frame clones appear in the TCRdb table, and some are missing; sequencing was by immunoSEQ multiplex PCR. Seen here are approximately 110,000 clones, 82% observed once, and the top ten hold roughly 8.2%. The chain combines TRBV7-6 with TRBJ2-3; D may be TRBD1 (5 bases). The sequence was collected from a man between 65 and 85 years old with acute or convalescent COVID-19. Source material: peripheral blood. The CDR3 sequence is CASSLSGWTDTQYF. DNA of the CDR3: TGTGCCAGCAGCTTATCAGGGTGGACAGATACGCAGTATTTT.